The present TCR beta chain was sequenced within a study of blood T cells in healthy people across ages. Across the whole study: The capture of about one barcoded beta molecule per two T cells was achieved by template switching. The study's findings and limits: Age advanced and TCR beta diversity per million T cells fell, roughly linearly.

Together with a sample-barcoded 5' primer, a J-beta primer mix was included in a second PCR lasting about 6 to 12 cycles. Tagging of each cDNA molecule was performed by a template-switch adaptor with 12 random nucleotides. One entry per CDR3 protein, called by TCRdb with MiXCR from the 5' RACE reads. The sample gives approximately 1,700,000 distinct CDR3 sequences, about 39% of which show up once; under 30% is in the top ten. This clonotype has a handful of counts. What it binds is not known. Each donor gave 9.5 to 10 milliliters of peripheral blood. Per germline, CDR1 SGHTA and CDR2 FQGNSA. V was trimmed by 1 base and J by 6 bases, leaving 16 bases between them. This CDR3 is built from 16 residues.

The rearrangement links TRBV7-2 to TRBJ2-1; D might be TRBD1 or TRBD2, each matching 5 bases. Sequencing used blood. The TCR was taken from a human donor in good health. CDR3 sequence (DNA): TGTGCCAGCAGCTTAGTAGGTGGGGGAAATCGCAATGAGCAGTTCTTC. Amino acids: CASSLVGGGNRNEQFF.